The T cell receptor (beta chain) under discussion was sequenced for a study of blood T cells in healthy people across ages (dated by TCRdb to the mid-2010s). In the study overall: In model experiments, template switching captured about one uniquely barcoded TCR beta cDNA molecule for every two T cells. To track age-related changes in TCR beta repertoire diversity, the study relied on deep sequencing normalized with unique cDNA molecular identifiers. The donors were divided into four age groups: young (average approximately 16 years), middle-aged (under 40), aged (approximately 62) and long-lived (about 79). To avoid experimental bias, donors of different ages were spread randomly across the sequencing lanes. Using the same blood draw, the study looked at two additional independent replicas of 1 million unique cDNA reads for two donors, one aged 18 to 29 and the other aged 80 or older.

With respect to this clonotype: No antigen is known for it. No much larger clone is present one base from it, and per-base qualities are unavailable.

Systemically healthy Caucasian individuals from Russia, 39 in total and aged roughly 6 to 100 years, were included as donors. Around 9.8 milliliters of peripheral blood were collected from each donor into EDTA-treated Vacutainer tubes. PBMCs were isolated by Ficoll-Paque density-gradient centrifugation, with at least 6 million obtained per sample. Trizol reagent was used to extract total RNA from the PBMCs, yielding at least 5 micrograms per sample. The percentages of naive CD45RAhigh/CD27high T cells were determined by flow cytometry on a PBMC aliquot from every donor. CDR1 DFQATT and CDR2 SNEGSKA are derived from the germline V gene (reference sequence). The CDR3 spans 14 residues, from the cysteine through the phenylalanine. Kept here is only the CDR3 DNA, which spans 42 bases and is read in frame from base 1. Relative to germline, V is 1 base shorter and J is 7 bases shorter, with 14 bases between their ends.

General findings and caveats noted by the study authors: Because the CMV infection status of the donors was unknown, age-related changes in expanded clonotypes may potentially have been confounded. There was a strong correlation between observed TCR beta diversity and the percentage of naive T cells measured by flow cytometry. Conclusive comparison of naive and antigen-experienced compartments was prevented by the profiling of bulk unsorted PBMCs. Estimates of total diversity based on one million sequenced T cells were considered lower bounds and underestimates. The long-lived group showed more naive CD4+ T cells, fewer expanded clones and increased TCR diversity than the aged group, suggesting age selection. As age increased, observed TCR beta diversity per million T cells dropped in a roughly linear way, and a significant reduction was already evident by age 40.

The library relied on 5' RACE. The run used an Illumina HiSeq 2500. A second roughly 7 to 11 cycle PCR used a sample-barcoded 5' primer and a J-beta primer mix. A template-switch 5' adaptor carrying 12 random nucleotides introduced a unique molecular identifier onto each TCR beta cDNA molecule. Each sample yielded at least 2.5 million CDR3-containing paired-end reads. First-strand cDNA synthesis was performed from all RNA using the Mint cDNA synthesis kit, with priming by a TRBC-specific oligonucleotide. Following uracil-DNA glycosylase treatment, all cDNA underwent a first 18-cycle PCR with the universal primers M1SS and BC2_uni_R. On the study's bioinformatics: For normalization, 1 million high-quality reads, each with a distinct molecular identifier, were randomly selected from each sample. Reads with shared molecular identifiers were discarded instead of being binned into consensus sequences. MiTCR, run with a Q25 quality threshold and the strictest error-elimination algorithm, handled CDR3 identification, clonotype clustering and error correction. A nonparametric unseen species model with Euler transformation was used to estimate lower-bound total TCR beta diversity. The raw public data were reprocessed by TCRdb itself: fastp quality trimming at Q25, MiXCR clonotype calling, in-frame beta chains only. Here each entry gathers all rows of one CDR3 protein and keeps the most common genes and DNA. These V and J calls rely on TCRdb rather than the paper's analysis. Present in this sample are roughly 800,000 distinct CDR3 sequences, about 48% of which were seen just once. Jointly, the top ten make up approximately 40% of the sample.

Sequenced input: blood. This sequence originates from an elderly man in good health. The V and J genes are TRBV20-1 and TRBJ1-5; TRBD1 might be the D gene, on 5 matching bases. CDR3 protein: CSARAGRSGQPQHF. Read as DNA, the sequence is TGCAGTGCTAGAGCGGGGCGCAGCGGACAGCCCCAGCATTTT.